What follows is one TCR beta chain and its context. Antigen: not known. The record originates from a study of T-cell reconstitution after alpha-beta-depleted transplantation in children. Broader study findings: T-cell numbers and diversity, one year after transplant, stemmed largely from T cells that were newly produced. Expanded graft clones, several hundred of them, were reportedly the source of alpha-beta T cells about two months after transplant.

V lost 2 bases and J lost 8; bases outside the gene matches: 4. Germline CDR1 is MNHEY and CDR2 is SVGAGI. The CDR3 contains 15 residues. Preparation of the TCRbeta library involved a method that used unique molecular identifiers. TCRdb passed the PCR reads through MiXCR, listing each CDR3 protein once. The sample lists fewer than 350,000 distinct CDR3 sequences, just over 7.5% occurring once. This specimen was peripheral blood, taken 360 days after TCRalphabeta/CD19-depleted stem cell transplant. This sequence originates from a female patient aged 2-15 years who had a stem cell transplant for Fanconi anemia, so the T cells may come from the graft donor. The chain links TRBV6-5 to TRBJ2-4; TRBD1 matches 12 bases. DNA of the CDR3: TGTGCCAGCAGTTACACGGGACAGGGGGCCGACATTCAGTACTTC. It encodes CASSYTGQGADIQYF.